The entry below describes one T cell receptor (beta chain). This entry belongs to a study of radiotherapy plus CTLA-4 blockade in lung cancer. Clones were sequenced by immunoSEQ multiplex PCR, and TCRdb holds only the in-frame ones, with some missing. The data contain tens of thousands of clones, around 78% of them singletons. The sequence came from a human donor with non-small cell lung cancer who had a partial response to radiotherapy plus ipilimumab. Some clones in this sample may be carry-over from other donors' samples. The specimen was peripheral blood, collected from a patient treated with radiotherapy plus ipilimumab.

The CDR3 DNA sequence: TGTGCCAGCAGTGGAAGACAGGGACCAACTAATGAAAAACTGTTTTTT. Translated, it gives CASSGRQGPTNEKLFF. The chain combines TRBV6-1 with TRBJ1-4, with 7 bases matching TRBD1. The CDR3 runs to 16 residues. V shed 4 bases, J shed 0 bases, and the junction held 5 bases outside the gene matches. CDR1 is MNHNS and CDR2 is SASEGT in the germline V gene.